This TCR beta chain was captured in a study of tumour-infiltrating T cells in Burkitt lymphoma. Whole-study context: Productive clonality predicted overall and progression-free survival.

Here immunoSEQ multiplex PCR was the method, and the copy in TCRdb shows in-frame clones only, minus some. The repertoire holds fewer than 2,500 clones, with approximately 25% as singletons. J was trimmed by 14 bases and V by 1 base; bases with no gene match: 5. Germline CDR1 and CDR2: SGHRS and YFSETQ. This CDR3 is 14 amino acids long. Material: tumor tissue from a relapse. V is TRBV5-1 and J is TRBJ1-6; 11 nucleotides align to TRBD1. This receptor was identified in a human donor with relapsed Burkitt lymphoma. Some clones in this sample may be carry-over from other donors' samples. CDR3 sequence reads: CASSLWTGGKALHF. CDR3 sequence (DNA): TGCGCCAGCAGCTTGTGGACAGGGGGCAAAGCCCTCCACTTT.